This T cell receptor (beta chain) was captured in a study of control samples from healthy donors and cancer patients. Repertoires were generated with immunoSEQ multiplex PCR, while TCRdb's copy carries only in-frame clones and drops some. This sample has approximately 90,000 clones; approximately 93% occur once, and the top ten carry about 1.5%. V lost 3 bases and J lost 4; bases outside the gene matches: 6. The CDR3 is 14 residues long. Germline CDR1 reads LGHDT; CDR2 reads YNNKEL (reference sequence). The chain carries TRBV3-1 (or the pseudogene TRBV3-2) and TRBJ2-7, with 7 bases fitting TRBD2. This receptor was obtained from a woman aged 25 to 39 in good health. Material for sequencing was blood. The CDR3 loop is CASSQRLAPYEQYF. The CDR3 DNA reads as TGTGCCAGCAGCCAGAGACTAGCCCCTTACGAGCAGTACTTC.